This record concerns one T cell receptor (beta chain) sequence. Per the germline V gene, CDR1 is KGHSH and CDR2 is LQKENI. The CDR3 has 12 amino acids. V lost 3 bases and J lost 7, with 9 bases in between. The sample belongs to a study of control samples from healthy donors and cancer patients. Some clones are missing from TCRdb's copy, which holds only in-frame ones; the method was immunoSEQ multiplex PCR. The table records over 100,000 clones, approximately 92% of them present only once. Sequencing was performed on blood. This chain links TRBV18 with TRBJ1-1; D perhaps matches TRBD1 (5 bases). This TCR was recovered from a man in his forties in good health. The CDR3: CASSPTDNEAFF. CDR3 DNA sequence: TGTGCCAGCTCACCGACAGACAATGAAGCTTTCTTT.